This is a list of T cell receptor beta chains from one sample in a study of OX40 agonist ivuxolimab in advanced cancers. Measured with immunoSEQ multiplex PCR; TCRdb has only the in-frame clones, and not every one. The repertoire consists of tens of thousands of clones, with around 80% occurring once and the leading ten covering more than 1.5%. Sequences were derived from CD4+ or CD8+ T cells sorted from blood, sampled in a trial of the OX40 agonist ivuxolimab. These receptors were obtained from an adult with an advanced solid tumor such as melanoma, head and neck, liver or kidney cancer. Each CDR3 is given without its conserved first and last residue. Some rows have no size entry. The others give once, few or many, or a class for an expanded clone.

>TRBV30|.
AWSATGSDDYGYT
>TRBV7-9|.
ASSFKGGNQPQH
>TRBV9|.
ASSVEGTSGPYEQY
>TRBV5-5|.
ASSFFTGGYEQY
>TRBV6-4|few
ASSDPQVGSSYEQY
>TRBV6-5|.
ASSYSTGRTQETQY
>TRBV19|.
ASSVTPDGSNGYT
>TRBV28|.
ASSSGRDRAGQPQH
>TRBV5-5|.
ASSTLTDTQY
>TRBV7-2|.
ASSLGGDREETQY
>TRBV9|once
ASSATGATNEKLF
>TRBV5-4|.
ASSLLAGEAGELF
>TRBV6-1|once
ASSETSGRLTTYEQY
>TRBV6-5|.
ASSRLQGSYGYT
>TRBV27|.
ASSAWTVTDTQY
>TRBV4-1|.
ASSQEVTGTEMEKLF
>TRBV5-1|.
ASSPQGTSTDTQY
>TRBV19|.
ASKTGQTNTGELF
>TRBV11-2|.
ASSKVGINQPQH
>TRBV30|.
AWSVPGQGYTQY
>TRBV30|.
AWSVGLAMGEQF
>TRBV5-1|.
ASSRRGSQETQY
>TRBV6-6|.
ASSYSKGSGEKLF
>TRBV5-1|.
ASSSLEDRGTSKLF
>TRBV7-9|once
ASAGTGDEQF
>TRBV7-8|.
ASSRERPGDTEAF
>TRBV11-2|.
ASSFSDTLTGELF
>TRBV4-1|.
ASSLRTGLGNEQY
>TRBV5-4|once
ATARRGFSYNEQF
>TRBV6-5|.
ASRLTSGPYNEQF
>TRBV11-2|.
ASSILAGVGTDTQY
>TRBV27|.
ASSPLQGEKLF
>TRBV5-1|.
ASSLGPAGYEQY
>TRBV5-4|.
ASSPNRDTTNEKLF
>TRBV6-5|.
ASSSTGNYYGYT
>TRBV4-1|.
ASSQDRWGPGGTQY
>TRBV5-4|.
ASSLSQTNTGELF
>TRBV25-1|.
ASSDRSTTGNTIY
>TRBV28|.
ASTRGETQY
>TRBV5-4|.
ASSLKRGGDTGELF
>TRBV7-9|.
ASSPNLGEQY
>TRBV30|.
ACYLKPGPLRAGNTIY
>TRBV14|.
ASSQGRTYEQY
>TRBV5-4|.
ASSLLRDTQY
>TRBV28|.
ASSLLGVTGDIQETQY
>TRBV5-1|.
ASSQGSIGNTIY
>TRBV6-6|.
ASSFQGEWGNTIY
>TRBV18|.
ASSPPDRGWNTEAF
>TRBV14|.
ASSQARASEQY
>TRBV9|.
ASSVAGPGDGYSGNTIY
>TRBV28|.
ASSLGRQETQY
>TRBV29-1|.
SVEDLMMGTEAF
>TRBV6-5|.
ASSRSHGNQPQH
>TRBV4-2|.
ASSQARGGGTGELF
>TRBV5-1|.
ASSGLTGGKDTQY
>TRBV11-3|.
ASSQDRGDLF
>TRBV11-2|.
ASSLAGVSEQY
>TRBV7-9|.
ASSPTGFVFRAQETQY
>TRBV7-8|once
ASSHFGRNTGELF